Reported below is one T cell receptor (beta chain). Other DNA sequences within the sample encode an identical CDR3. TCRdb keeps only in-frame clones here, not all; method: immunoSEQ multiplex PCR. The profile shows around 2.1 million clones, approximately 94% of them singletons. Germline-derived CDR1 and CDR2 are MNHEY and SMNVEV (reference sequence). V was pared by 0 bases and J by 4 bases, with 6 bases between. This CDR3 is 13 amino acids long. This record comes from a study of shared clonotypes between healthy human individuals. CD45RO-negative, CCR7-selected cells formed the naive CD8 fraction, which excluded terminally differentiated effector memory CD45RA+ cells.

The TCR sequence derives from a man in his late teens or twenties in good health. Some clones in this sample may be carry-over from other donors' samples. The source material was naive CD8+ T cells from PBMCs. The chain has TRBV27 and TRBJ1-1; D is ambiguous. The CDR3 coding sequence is TGTGCCAGCAGTTTATCGAGGAGCACTGAAGCTTTCTTT. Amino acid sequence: CASSLSRSTEAFF.